Listed below are T cell receptor beta chains from one sample, sequenced in a study of blood T cells in healthy people across ages. TCRdb fed the 5' RACE reads into MiXCR, producing one record per CDR3 protein. Among hundreds of thousands of distinct CDR3 sequences listed, around 45% were seen once. Sequencing input: blood. These receptor sequences come from a woman aged 55-69 years in good health. Both conserved end residues are part of each CDR3. Each record gives: D gene, J gene, clone size, V gene, CDR3 protein, CDR3 DNA. D genes are given only for firm matches. Clone sizes are given selectively: once, few, many, or a class where the clone is expanded.

- | TRBJ2-3 | many | TRBV29-1 | CSVDVSTDTQYF | TGCAGCGTTGATGTTAGCACAGATACGCAGTATTTT
TRBD2 | TRBJ2-1 | - | TRBV11-3 | CASSSPGGGTPGLAGGRSYNEQFF | TGTGCCAGCAGCTCACCCGGGGGGGGCACTCCGGGACTAGCGGGAGGTAGGTCCTACAATGAGCAGTTCTTC
TRBD1 | TRBJ1-3 | - | TRBV20-1 | CSASQGDTIYF | TGCAGTGCTAGTCAGGGGGACACCATATATTTT
- | TRBJ1-5 | - | TRBV7-2 | CASSLILGLGNQPQHF | TGTGCCAGCAGCTTAATCTTGGGATTGGGCAATCAGCCCCAGCATTTT
- | TRBJ1-1 | once | TRBV6-1 | CASSARVHTEAFF | TGTGCCAGCAGTGCCCGGGTACACACTGAAGCTTTCTTT
TRBD1 | TRBJ1-2 | few | TRBV20-1 | CSARGQGNGYTF | TGCAGTGCTAGAGGACAGGGTAATGGCTACACCTTC
- | TRBJ1-1 | - | TRBV20-1 | CSARPRGKVDTEAFF | TGCAGTGCTAGACCCCGGGGAAAGGTGGACACTGAAGCTTTCTTT
TRBD2 | TRBJ2-7 | - | TRBV27 | CASRLAGVGYEQYF | TGTGCCAGCAGACTAGCGGGAGTTGGCTACGAGCAGTACTTC
- | TRBJ2-1 | - | TRBV24-1 | CATKDGRNEQFF | TGTGCCACCAAAGATGGGAGGAATGAGCAGTTCTTC
- | TRBJ1-5 | - | TRBV7-9 | CASSLLGENQPQHF | TGTGCCAGCAGCTTATTAGGGGAGAATCAGCCCCAGCATTTT
- | TRBJ1-4 | - | TRBV25-1 | CASSEHFATNEKLFF | TGTGCCAGCAGTGAACACTTCGCAACTAATGAAAAACTGTTTTTT